The 18 T cell receptor beta chains below come from one sample, sequenced in a study of blood T cells in healthy people across ages. Next came a second PCR, run for about 7 to 12 cycles, which used a sample-barcoded 5' primer along with a J-beta primer mix. TCRdb re-called the 5' RACE reads with MiXCR, one entry per CDR3 protein. The data contain over 1,200,000 distinct CDR3 sequences, around 59% of them singletons. Sequencing was carried out using blood. These receptors all come from a man between 18 and 35 years old in good health.

The rearrangement uses TRBV7-9 and TRBJ2-5; possibly TRBD1 for D (5 bases). Near its end, the DNA agrees better with TRBJ2-7, so the J call may be wrong. Germline V gene data show CDR1 as SEHNR and CDR2 as FQNEAQ (reference sequence). The CDR3 is 15 amino acids. The CDR3 here is CASSPPQGVAYEQYF. The DNA of the CDR3 is TGTGCCAGCAGCCCCCCGCAAGGGGTGGCCTACGAGCAGTACTTC.

This clonotype was detected a few times. The rearrangement links TRBV14 to TRBJ2-1; the D gene is possibly TRBD1 (6 bases). The CDR3 contains 14 residues. CDR1 and CDR2 from the germline V gene are SGHDN and FVKESK. Between the trimmed V and J ends, which lost 3 bases and 15 bases, there was a span of 21 bases. CDR3 amino acids: CASSQGPPGHARFF. CDR3 nucleotide sequence: TGTGCCAGCAGCCAGGGCCCCCCGGGACATGCTCGGTTCTTC.

V and J are TRBV9 and TRBJ2-4, with 7 bases that match TRBD1. The DNA end is more similar to TRBJ2-7, so the J call may be wrong. CDR1 is SGDLS, CDR2 YYNGEE, per germline. This CDR3 is 15 amino acids long. The CDR3 DNA reads TGTGCCAGCAGCGCAGCGACAGGGAGAGGCTACGAGCAGTACTTC. Its protein is CASSAATGRGYEQYF.

The chain combines TRBV10-1 with TRBJ2-7; 7 bases line up with TRBD1. In germline, CDR1 is WNHNN, CDR2 SYGVQD (reference sequence). Trimming took 6 bases from V and 3 from J; bases not matched to a gene: 14. The CDR3 runs 16 residues. The chain's CDR3 is CASSSTETGNIYEQYF. The CDR3 DNA reads as TGCGCCAGCAGCTCTACTGAGACAGGGAATATCTACGAGCAGTACTTC.

The rearrangement links TRBV20-1 to TRBJ1-1; the D is unclear. CDR3 length equals 13 residues. Germline CDR1 DFQATT, CDR2 SNEGSKA (reference sequence). V was cut by 6 bases and J by 1 base, with 12 bases left in between. The CDR3 reads CSAHKTGNTEAFF. For the CDR3, the DNA is TGCAGTGCCCATAAGACCGGGAACACTGAAGCTTTCTTT.

This clonotype was observed a handful of times. The chain recombines TRBV7-9 with TRBJ2-1; 9 bases map to TRBD2. The ends lost 4 bases at V and 8 bases at J; junction bases unmatched: 15. This CDR3 spans 17 amino acids. Germline CDR1 and CDR2: SEHNR and FQNEAQ (reference sequence). CDR3 sequence reads: CASSWPPLAGEAHEQFF. As DNA, the CDR3 is TGTGCCAGCAGCTGGCCCCCGTTAGCGGGAGAGGCCCATGAGCAGTTCTTC.

This clonotype was counted only a few times. Germline is not matched at one junction end, which may reflect a read error. This chain connects TRBV7-2 to TRBJ1-1; D gene ambiguous. CDR3 length: 14 amino acids. In germline, CDR1 is SGHTA, CDR2 FQGNSA. The CDR3 DNA reads as TGTGCCAGCAGTTTAGCTGGGGTGGGCACTGAAGCTTTCTTT. It specifies CASSLAGVGTEAFF. Based on the CDR3 plus reference TRBV7-2 and TRBJ1-1, the full variable domain is GAGVSQSPSNKVTEKGKDVELRCDPISGHTALYWYRQSLGQGLEFLIYFQGNSAPDKSGLPSDRFSAERTGGSVSTLTIQRTQQEDSAVYLCASSLAGVGTEAFFGQGTRLTVV.

The gene calls are TRBV27 and TRBJ2-7; D possibly uses TRBD1 or TRBD2 (5 bases each). Germline V CDR1 and CDR2: MNHEY, SMNVEV (reference sequence). Trimming stripped 4 bases from V and 6 bases from J, with 7 bases between. The CDR3 is made up of 11 amino acids. In DNA, the CDR3 is TGTGCCAGCAGTTGGGGACGCGAGCAGTACTTC. It translates to CASSWGREQYF.

CDR3 coding DNA: TGTGCCAGCTCACCACTGGGACTAGCGAGCCAAGAGACCCAGTACTTC. This sequence encodes CASSPLGLASQETQYF. The chain employs TRBV18 and TRBJ2-5; 10 bases map to TRBD2. Germline CDR1 KGHSH, CDR2 LQKENI. The CDR3 runs to 16 residues. V lost 1 base and J lost 1; bases outside the gene matches: 3.

This clonotype appeared a few times. This chain connects TRBV2 to TRBJ2-7; D is uncertain. Germline V gene lookup returns CDR1 SNHLY and CDR2 FYNNEI. The CDR3 loop spans 13 amino acids. Trimming cost V 7 bases and J 2 bases, with 12 bases left between them. The DNA for the CDR3 is TGTGCCAGCAAAGCAAACCCAACCTACGAGCAGTACTTC. Translating it yields CASKANPTYEQYF. The full variable domain, its missing parts supplied by reference TRBV2 and TRBJ2-7, is EPEVTQTPSHQVTQMGQEVILRCVPISNHLYFYWYRQILGQKVEFLVSFYNNEISEKSEIFDDQFSVERPDGSNFTLKIRSTKLEDSAMYFCASKANPTYEQYFGPGTRLTVT.

This clonotype came up a few times. This chain links TRBV10-3 with TRBJ2-6, with D hard to call. The CDR3 extends over 13 amino acids. V was trimmed by 10 bases and J by 4 bases, leaving 11 bases between them. The germline gives CDR1 ENHRY, CDR2 SYGVKD. The CDR3 protein is CASQESGANVLTF. Here the CDR3 DNA reads TGTGCCAGTCAGGAGTCCGGGGCCAACGTCCTGACTTTC.

Note on this clonotype: A much larger clone is a single base away; this may be a read error. The V call is TRBV7-2, the J call TRBJ2-3; 7 bases map to TRBD1. The CDR3 runs to 14 residues. Germline V CDR1 and CDR2: SGHTA, FQGNSA. V trimming: 5 bases; J trimming: 3 bases; junction bases outside the gene matches: 5. CDR3 residues: CASSDVQGTDTQYF. The CDR3 DNA reads as TGTGCCAGCAGCGACGTACAGGGGACAGATACGCAGTATTTT.

For this clonotype: A junction end diverges from the germline sequence, so it may reflect a read error. The rearrangement joins TRBV3-1 to TRBJ2-3, with D possibly matching TRBD2 (6 bases). Germline V gene data show CDR1 as LGHDT and CDR2 as YNNKEL (reference sequence). The CDR3 is 12 amino acids. CDR3 DNA sequence: TGTGCCAGCCAGACTAGTACAGATATGCAGTATTTT. Translating gives CASQTSTDMQYF.

V and J are TRBV24-1 and TRBJ2-2; 7 bases match TRBD2. Germline V CDR1 and CDR2: KGHDR, SFDVKD. V gave up 5 bases and J gave up 3 bases; unmatched junction bases: 11. The CDR3 consists of 17 residues. This CDR3 is CATSALPGTTHTGELFF. In nucleotides, the CDR3 is TGTGCCACCAGTGCCCTCCCCGGGACTACCCACACCGGGGAGCTGTTTTTT.

The chain has TRBV6-1 and TRBJ2-7; D is possibly TRBD2 (6 bases). V was trimmed by 8 bases and J by 2 bases, leaving 16 bases between them. The germline CDR1 and CDR2 sequences are MNHNS and SASEGT. This CDR3 has 14 amino acids. In nucleotides, the CDR3 is TGTGCCAGCGGGGCGGACGGCGGGACCTACGAGCAGTACTTC. Its translation: CASGADGGTYEQYF.

The chain recombines TRBV20-1 with TRBJ2-3, with D perhaps matching TRBD2 (7 bases). Trimming shortened V by 0 bases and J by 6 bases, and 19 bases separated the two germline ends. Germline-derived CDR1 and CDR2 are DFQATT and SNEGSKA (reference sequence). The CDR3 is 16 amino acids. In nucleotides, the CDR3 is TGCAGTGCTAGAGAATCGGGGGGCAGATCGGCGGATACGCAGTATTTT. Translated: CSARESGGRSADTQYF.

The rearrangement joins TRBV3-1 to TRBJ2-3; a possible D gene is TRBD2 (7 bases). This CDR3 comprises 17 residues. Trimming cost V 3 bases and J 2 bases, with 18 bases left between them. Germline assignment: CDR1 LGHDT and CDR2 YNNKEL (reference sequence). CDR3 in amino acids: CASSHHAPGGLTDTQYF. DNA of the CDR3: TGTGCCAGCAGCCATCACGCCCCCGGGGGGCTCACAGATACGCAGTATTTT.

The J gene is TRBJ2-1, the V gene TRBV20-1, with a possible D match to TRBD2 (6 bases). With 0 bases removed from V and 13 bases from J, the gap between germline ends came to 28 bases. CDR1 is DFQATT, CDR2 SNEGSKA, per germline (reference sequence). This CDR3 has 17 amino acids. CDR3 in DNA: TGCAGTGCTAGAGACCCAGTACTTAAGGGCGGGGAGGAGACCCAGTTCTTC. This sequence encodes CSARDPVLKGGEETQFF.